A single sample is the source of the 9 T cell receptor beta chains below, sequenced in a study of T-cell memory formation after mild COVID-19. Each CDR3 protein is one row after TCRdb ran MiXCR on the 5' RACE reads. The data contain under 350,000 distinct CDR3 sequences, 15% to 20% of them singletons. Sequencing was performed on PBMCs or a T cell subset sorted from them (not recorded which). The receptors shown here come from a man younger than 35 who had mild COVID-19 (a few samples of this study predate the infection). Cell type and time point are not known.

This clonotype has a handful of counts. The rearrangement uses TRBV12-3 or TRBV12-4 and TRBJ1-1; tentative D call: TRBD1 (5 bases). The length of the CDR3 is 16 residues. V was trimmed by 5 bases and J by 3 bases, leaving 19 bases between them. The CDR3, as DNA: TGTGCCAGCAGTCCTCGCTTGGGGCGCGGGGACACTGAAGCTTTCTTT. Encoded protein: CASSPRLGRGDTEAFF.

This clonotype was detected a few times. The chain recombines TRBV12-3 or TRBV12-4 with TRBJ2-5; no clear D gene. V was clipped by 3 bases and J by 4 bases, with 12 bases between them. The CDR3 is 14 amino acids. CDR3: CASSLLAVLETQYF. For the CDR3, the DNA is TGTGCCAGCAGTTTGTTAGCCGTGTTAGAGACCCAGTACTTC.

This clonotype was counted at least ten times. This chain joins TRBV5-1 and TRBJ2-1; a possible D gene is TRBD1 (6 bases). The CDR3 totals 14 residues. Trimming cost V 2 bases and J 2 bases, with 8 bases left between them. Per germline, CDR1 SGHRS and CDR2 YFSETQ. CDR3 nucleotides: TGCGCCAGCAGCTTCACAGGGCCCTACAATGAGCAGTTCTTC. Protein: CASSFTGPYNEQFF.

The chain carries TRBV4-1 and TRBJ2-2; possibly TRBD1 for D (5 bases). Germline CDR1 reads MGHRA; CDR2 reads YSYEKL. Trimming shortened V by 2 bases and J by 5 bases, and 9 bases separated the two germline ends. This CDR3 contains 14 residues. The CDR3 DNA sequence: TGCGCCAGCAGCCAACCTCGACAGACCGGGGAGCTGTTTTTT. Translation: CASSQPRQTGELFF.

This clonotype was picked up a small number of times. The CDR3 is CASSQGDFYEQYV. The CDR3 region has the DNA TGTGCCAGCAGCCAAGGGGACTTCTACGAGCAGTACGTC. V is TRBV14 and J is TRBJ2-7; the D gene is possibly TRBD2 (6 bases). This CDR3 spans 13 amino acids. V was cut by 1 base and J by 3 bases, with 7 bases left in between. Germline V gene lookup returns CDR1 SGHDN and CDR2 FVKESK.

This clonotype came up a few times. The V gene is TRBV5-1, the J gene TRBJ2-3; 7 bases agree with TRBD2. The germline V gene has CDR1 SGHRS and CDR2 YFSETQ. The CDR3 loop spans 17 amino acids. Trimming removed 0 bases from V and 0 bases from J; junction bases left unmatched: 7. The DNA for the CDR3 is TGCGCCAGCAGCTTGGCCGTTAGCGGGTATAGCACAGATACGCAGTATTTT. As protein: CASSLAVSGYSTDTQYF.

CDR3 nucleotides: TGTGCCAGCAGTTTCACCAGCGGGGGGGCATACAATGAGCAGTTCTTC. Its protein is CASSFTSGGAYNEQFF. The rearrangement joins TRBV6-5 to TRBJ2-1; 10 bases are a match to TRBD2. Trimming removed 4 bases from V and 4 bases from J; junction bases left unmatched: 7. Germline lookup yields CDR1 MNHEY and CDR2 SVGAGI. CDR3 size: 16 residues.

J is TRBJ2-2 and V is TRBV7-3; D is unclear. From germline, CDR1 is SGHTA and CDR2 FQGTGA. CDR3 size: 15 residues. The ends were cut back, 5 bases at V and 2 bases at J, with 12 bases in the middle. CDR3 DNA sequence: TGTGCCAGCAGCCGAGACGGACGAAACACCGGGGAGCTGTTTTTT. Amino acids: CASSRDGRNTGELFF.

This sequence joins TRBV12-3 or TRBV12-4 and TRBJ2-5; D is perhaps TRBD2 (6 bases). The CDR3 consists of 14 residues. The V end lost 5 bases, the J end lost 5 bases, and 15 bases lay between the germline ends. CDR3 DNA: TGTGCCAGCAGTCCTGGAGGGGACGTGGAGACCCAGTACTTC. It encodes CASSPGGDVETQYF.